What follows are 13 T cell receptor beta chains derived from one specimen sequenced in a study of response to subunit inactivated influenza vaccine. MiXCR, applied by TCRdb to the RT-PCR reads, yields one record per CDR3 protein. The sample shows hundreds of thousands of distinct CDR3 sequences, about 15% of them seen only once. Specimen: PBMCs from blood, collected around 15 days before vaccination. These TCRs come from a man aged 45-65 years who received an inactivated influenza vaccine.

The rearrangement joins TRBV12-3 or TRBV12-4 to TRBJ1-6; 8 nucleotides match TRBD1. Trimming removed 5 bases from V and 9 bases from J; junction bases left unmatched: 9. The CDR3 is made up of 15 amino acids. CDR3 sequence: CASSAFTGGGSPLHF. The CDR3 DNA follows: TGTGCCAGCAGTGCCTTCACAGGGGGAGGTTCACCCCTCCACTTT.

This clonotype has only a few counts. The CDR3 nucleotides read TGTGCCAGCAGCCAAGCTCCCCCACGGGGAGATACGCAGTATTTT. This translates into CASSQAPPRGDTQYF. The chain joins TRBV4-2 to TRBJ2-3, with D possibly matching TRBD2 (5 bases). The CDR3 has 15 residues. V was shortened by 1 base and J by 5 bases, with 13 bases between the two germline ends. Germline V lookup: CDR1 LGHNA, CDR2 YNFKEQ.

This clonotype appeared many times. The chain combines TRBV6-5 with TRBJ1-4; 8 nucleotides line up with TRBD1. The CDR3 has 15 residues. The ends lost 0 bases at V and 7 bases at J; junction bases unmatched: 4. CDR1 MNHEY and CDR2 SVGAGI come from the germline V gene. The CDR3 bases are TGTGCCAGCAGTTACTCGACAGGGGTTGTTGAAAAACTGTTTTTT. Residues: CASSYSTGVVEKLFF.

This clonotype has at least ten counts. The rearrangement uses TRBV6-2 or TRBV6-3 and TRBJ2-1; possibly TRBD1 for D (5 bases). The CDR3 has 11 residues. V was trimmed by 6 bases and J by 5 bases, leaving 5 bases between them. CDR1 and CDR2 (germline): MNHEY, SVGEGT. The CDR3 coding sequence is TGTGCCAGCAGCAGGGACAATGAGCAGTTCTTC. It translates to CASSRDNEQFF.

This clonotype was seen more than once but under ten times. The V and J genes are TRBV5-1 and TRBJ2-2; 9 bases line up with TRBD1. CDR1 and CDR2 (germline): SGHRS, YFSETQ. J was trimmed by 0 bases and V by 4 bases; bases with no gene match: 4. CDR3 size: 16 residues. CDR3 sequence (DNA): TGCGCCAGCAGCCAGGGGACAGGGACGAACACCGGGGAGCTGTTTTTT. The encoded protein is CASSQGTGTNTGELFF.

The gene calls are TRBV10-3 and TRBJ2-1; the match to TRBD2 covers 12 bases. This CDR3 region has 20 residues. Germline V gene data show CDR1 as ENHRY and CDR2 as SYGVKD. V was pared by 4 bases and J by 0 bases, with 13 bases of the junction left unmatched. The CDR3 sequence is CAISALGTSGFESSYNEQFF. The CDR3 nucleotides read TGTGCCATCAGTGCCCTAGGGACTAGCGGGTTCGAAAGCTCCTACAATGAGCAGTTCTTC.

This clonotype was seen only a few times. The genes are TRBV4-2 and TRBJ1-5; tentatively, D is TRBD1 (6 bases). V was clipped by 0 bases and J by 4 bases, with 13 bases between them. Germline values: CDR1 LGHNA, CDR2 YNFKEQ. The CDR3 has 16 residues. The CDR3 DNA is TGTGCCAGCAGCCAAGAAACGCGGCAGGGGAATCAGCCCCAGCATTTT. It encodes CASSQETRQGNQPQHF.

This chain uses TRBV4-2 with TRBJ2-3, with D uncertain. Germline CDR1 reads LGHNA; CDR2 reads YNFKEQ. CDR3 length: 14 amino acids. The ends were cut back, 5 bases at V and 0 bases at J, with 9 bases in the middle. In DNA form, the CDR3 reads TGTGCCAGCAGCTCCACTCCTAGCACAGATACGCAGTATTTT. This translates into CASSSTPSTDTQYF.

CDR3 residues: CASSPGLVRAYEQYF. The CDR3 DNA follows: TGTGCCAGCAGCCCGGGACTAGTGAGGGCCTACGAGCAGTACTTC. V is TRBV6-1 and J is TRBJ2-7; 8 bases map to TRBD2. CDR3 size: 15 residues. Germline CDR1 MNHNS, CDR2 SASEGT. V lost 6 bases and J lost 2; bases outside the gene matches: 9.

This clonotype was picked up a small number of times. The V call is TRBV6-2 or TRBV6-3, the J call TRBJ2-1, with a weak D call TRBD1 (5 bases). Trimming removed 6 bases from V and 5 bases from J, with 11 bases in between. The length of the CDR3 is 13 residues. The germline V gene encodes CDR1 MNHEY and CDR2 SVGEGT. The CDR3 reads CASRQDGHNEQFF. The CDR3 region has the DNA TGTGCCAGCAGACAGGACGGCCACAATGAGCAGTTCTTC.

This clonotype appeared a few times. The chain is built from TRBV27 and TRBJ2-6, with TRBD1 matching over 7 bases. Germline loops: CDR1 MNHEY, CDR2 SMNVEV (reference sequence). The CDR3 contains 16 residues. The junction had 5 bases not matched to a gene; V was cut back by 3 bases and J by 3 bases. The chain's CDR3 is CASSFSGGNGANVLTF. In DNA, the CDR3 is TGTGCCAGCAGTTTCTCAGGGGGAAATGGGGCCAACGTCCTGACTTTC.

The V call is TRBV28, the J call TRBJ2-3; 7 bases line up with TRBD1. V lost 8 bases to trimming and J lost 9 bases; unmatched junction nucleotides: 5. The CDR3 has 11 amino acids. Germline lookup yields CDR1 MDHEN and CDR2 SYDVKM. The CDR3 is CASDRATTQYF. Here the CDR3 DNA reads TGTGCCAGCGACAGGGCAACCACGCAGTATTTT. Full variable domain (missing parts from reference TRBV28 and TRBJ2-3): DVKVTQSSRYLVKRTGEKVFLECVQDMDHENMFWYRQDPGLGLRLIYFSYDVKMKEKGDIPEGYSVSREKKERFSLILESASTNQTSMYLCASDRATTQYFGPGTRLTVL.

The chain uses TRBV2 and TRBJ1-5; D gene uncertain. The CDR3 is 14 amino acids. Germline V gene data show CDR1 as SNHLY and CDR2 as FYNNEI. Trimming removed 3 bases from V and 0 bases from J, with 6 bases in between. This CDR3 is CASSEQVSNQPQHF. The CDR3 nucleotides read TGTGCCAGCAGTGAGCAGGTTAGCAATCAGCCCCAGCATTTT.